Below are 21 T cell receptor beta chains sequenced from a single sample in a study of beta chain features in type 1 diabetes. Study-wide results and caveats: Patients with Type 1 diabetes showed moderately but significantly shorter TCRB CDR3s in all four CD4+ subsets.

Expressed TCRB transcripts were sequenced because the entire RNA isolate underwent reverse transcription. Profiling relied on immunoSEQ multiplex PCR, and the TCRdb table lists in-frame clones only, not all of them. Of about 650,000 clones listed, around 12% are singletons. These TCRs' antigens remain unknown. The sequenced sample consisted of naive CD4+ T cells from blood. The receptors shown here come from a man aged 30 to 39 with type 1 diabetes.

This clone was counted between two and nine times. The chain couples TRBV6-5 to TRBJ1-1; no firm D call. In germline, CDR1 is MNHEY, CDR2 SVGAGI. This CDR3 comprises 14 residues. The germline V and J ends were trimmed by 0 bases and 9 bases, with 14 bases remaining between them. DNA for the CDR3: TGTGCCAGCAGTTACTCTCCTCGGAATGAGAAAGCTTTCTTT. Translation gives CASSYSPRNEKAFF.

The chain is built from TRBV30 and TRBJ2-1, with TRBD2 matching over 9 bases. Germline CDR1 is GTSNPN and CDR2 is SVGIG (reference sequence). The V gene end was trimmed by 7 bases and the J gene end by 2 bases; junction bases not matched to a gene: 9. The CDR3 runs to 15 residues. The CDR3 DNA reads as TGTGCCTTAGGGTTGGCTAGCGGGGCCTACAATGAGCAGTTCTTC. Translating gives CALGLASGAYNEQFF. Full variable domain (rest looked up from reference TRBV30 and TRBJ2-1): SQTIHQWPATLVQPVGSPLSLECTVEGTSNPNLYWYRQAAGRGLQLLFYSVGIGQISSEVPQNLSASRPQDRQFILSSKKLLLSDSGFYLCALGLASGAYNEQFFGPGTRLTVL.

This clone was seen a few times. V is TRBV19 and J is TRBJ2-5; D is perhaps TRBD2 (6 bases). With 2 bases removed from V and 0 bases from J, the gap between germline ends came to 10 bases. There are 15 residues in the CDR3. CDR1 and CDR2 from the germline V gene are LNHDA and SQIVND (reference sequence). The DNA for the CDR3 is TGTGCCAGTAGTATATGGGCGGGGAACCAAGAGACCCAGTACTTC. It is translated as CASSIWAGNQETQYF.

The chain is built from TRBV4-3 and TRBJ1-2; weak D call: TRBD1 (5 bases). The CDR3 runs 18 residues. Trimming shortened V by 1 base and J by 0 bases, and 18 bases separated the two germline ends. Germline values: CDR1 LGHNA, CDR2 YSLEER. The CDR3 DNA reads as TGCGCCAGCAGCCAAGGTTTTTATGGGACGACGGCTAACTATGGCTACACCTTC. It translates to CASSQGFYGTTANYGYTF.

The chain links TRBV25-1 to TRBJ1-3; a possible D gene is TRBD1 (6 bases). V lost 2 bases and J lost 4, with 9 bases in between. This CDR3 region has 14 residues. The germline V gene encodes CDR1 MGHDK and CDR2 SYGVNS. The CDR3 sequence: CASSETGKGNTIYF. For the CDR3, the DNA is TGTGCCAGCAGTGAAACAGGGAAGGGAAACACCATATATTTT.

V and J are TRBV7-9 and TRBJ2-1; 7 bases align to TRBD1. The CDR3 loop spans 17 amino acids. V was pared by 4 bases and J by 0 bases, with 9 bases of the junction left unmatched. Germline V CDR1 and CDR2: SEHNR, FQNEAQ (reference sequence). CDR3: CASSSDRVRGSYNEQFF. The CDR3 DNA reads TGTGCCAGCAGCTCTGACAGGGTTCGGGGCTCCTACAATGAGCAGTTCTTC. The complete variable domain, with remaining parts taken from reference TRBV7-9 and TRBJ2-1, reads DTGVSQNPRHKITKRGQNVTFRCDPISEHNRLYWYRQTLGQGPEFLTYFQNEAQLEKSRLLSDRFSAERPKGSFSTLEIQRTEQGDSAMYLCASSSDRVRGSYNEQFFGPGTRLTVL.

This clone was seen a handful of times. The J gene is TRBJ1-5, the V gene TRBV21-1; TRBD1, the D gene given by the table, was not confirmed from the DNA. TRBV21-1 is described as a pseudogene. The CDR3 contains 13 residues. The CDR3 DNA is TGTGCCCAACAGGGGCGCCTGAATCAGCCCCAGCATTTT. Its protein is CAQQGRLNQPQHF.

This rearrangement joins TRBV28 to TRBJ1-6; TRBD1 is a possible D gene (5 bases). V shed 4 bases and J shed 7 bases, with 11 bases lying between them. The V gene's germline CDR1 is MDHEN and CDR2 SYDVKM. This CDR3 has 14 residues. CDR3 in amino acids: CASSSGGLNSPLHF. CDR3 bases: TGTGCCAGCAGTTCGGGGGGTCTCAATTCACCCCTCCACTTT.

The V and J genes are TRBV5-5 and TRBJ2-3, with TRBD1 matching 7 bases. Trimming cost V 4 bases and J 8 bases; bases outside gene matches: 19. CDR3 size: 17 residues. The germline V gene has CDR1 SGHKS and CDR2 YYEKEE (reference sequence). CDR3 sequence: CASSPQSGTAGFGTQYF. CDR3 DNA: TGTGCCAGCAGCCCACAATCCGGGACAGCCGGGTTTGGTACGCAGTATTTT.

The chain recombines TRBV25-1 with TRBJ1-2; D remains unclear. Germline values: CDR1 MGHDK, CDR2 SYGVNS. V was cut by 6 bases and J by 8 bases, with 16 bases left in between. The CDR3 loop spans 13 amino acids. CDR3 DNA sequence: TGTGCCAGCAGCTACCTCCCTTATTCGGGCTACACCTTC. This codes for CASSYLPYSGYTF.

This clone has more than one count but fewer than ten. The genes are TRBV10-3 and TRBJ2-1, with D possibly being TRBD1 (6 bases). Germline V gene lookup returns CDR1 ENHRY and CDR2 SYGVKD. The length of the CDR3 is 14 residues. V was shortened by 10 bases and J by 5 bases, with 18 bases between the two germline ends. In DNA, the CDR3 is TGTGCCACCCGTGGGGACACCGTACACAATGAGCAGTTCTTC. Its translation: CATRGDTVHNEQFF.

The rearrangement links TRBV18 to TRBJ1-6, with no clear D. Germline lookup yields CDR1 KGHSH and CDR2 LQKENI. The length of the CDR3 is 15 residues. The ends were cut back, 6 bases at V and 8 bases at J, with 17 bases in the middle. The CDR3 is CASSPLEDRYSPLHF. The CDR3 coding sequence is TGTGCCAGCTCCCCCCTAGAGGATCGCTATTCACCCCTCCACTTT.

The genes are TRBV30 and TRBJ1-4; a possible D gene is TRBD1 (5 bases). The CDR3 totals 15 residues. V lost 0 bases, J lost 4 bases, and 12 bases lay in between. CDR1 is GTSNPN and CDR2 is SVGIG in the germline V gene (reference sequence). CDR3 amino acids: CAWSVRGTGNEKLFF. The CDR3 nucleotides read TGTGCCTGGAGTGTACGGGGGACGGGTAATGAAAAACTGTTTTTT.

This clone has more than one count but fewer than ten. The chain recombines TRBV9 with TRBJ2-5; D might be TRBD1 or TRBD2, each matching 5 bases. V lost 3 bases and J lost 3, with 15 bases in between. The V gene's germline CDR1 is SGDLS and CDR2 YYNGEE. There are 15 residues in the CDR3. The CDR3 DNA sequence: TGTGCCAGCAGCGCAAGGCCCGGGACCGAAGAGACCCAGTACTTC. Its translation is CASSARPGTEETQYF.

The gene calls are TRBV5-4 and TRBJ2-2, with 11 bases fitting TRBD2. Per germline, CDR1 SGHNT and CDR2 YYREEE (reference sequence). V lost 3 bases to trimming and J lost 2 bases; unmatched junction nucleotides: 6. CDR3 size: 17 residues. CDR3 nucleotides: TGTGCCAGCAGCTCTGCCGGGACTAGCGGTAACACCGGGGAGCTGTTTTTT. Its protein product is CASSSAGTSGNTGELFF.

This clone was found a few times. CDR3: CASRPSSNTEAFF. The CDR3 nucleotides are TGTGCCAGCCGTCCTTCCTCGAACACTGAAGCTTTCTTT. The gene calls are TRBV7-2 and TRBJ1-1; D call uncertain. The CDR3 consists of 13 residues. Germline loops: CDR1 SGHTA, CDR2 FQGNSA. V was trimmed by 8 bases and J by 1 base, leaving 11 bases between them.

This clone was observed a handful of times. V and J are TRBV10-3 and TRBJ1-5; D is uncertain. Germline CDR1 ENHRY, CDR2 SYGVKD. Trimming stripped 3 bases from V and 6 bases from J, with 9 bases between. This CDR3 is 13 amino acids long. The CDR3 DNA reads TGTGCCATCAGTGAAATTCCGGGTCAGCCCCAGCATTTT. Translation gives CAISEIPGQPQHF.

The genes are TRBV4-1 and TRBJ2-4; 13 bases match TRBD2. The V gene end was trimmed by 3 bases and the J gene end by 1 base; junction bases not matched to a gene: 3. Germline assignment: CDR1 MGHRA and CDR2 YSYEKL. The CDR3 has 17 amino acids. DNA of the CDR3: TGCGCCAGCAGCCAGCCGACTAGCGGGGGGGCCAAAAACATTCAGTACTTC. Protein product: CASSQPTSGGAKNIQYF.

This clone was seen a handful of times. The chain uses TRBV7-2 and TRBJ1-1; 7 positions match TRBD1. This CDR3 has 13 residues. V was pared by 5 bases and J by 4 bases, with 4 bases of the junction left unmatched. Germline V gene data show CDR1 as SGHTA and CDR2 as FQGNSA. The CDR3 loop is CASSTQGGTEAFF. DNA for the CDR3: TGTGCCAGCAGCACCCAGGGGGGCACTGAAGCTTTCTTT.

The chain couples TRBV20-1 to TRBJ2-1; unclear D gene. Trimming removed 5 bases from V and 6 bases from J, with 8 bases in between. Germline V gives CDR1 DFQATT, CDR2 SNEGSKA (reference sequence). CDR3 length: 11 residues. Written as DNA, the CDR3 is TGCAGTGCTTGGGGTCCCAATGAGCAGTTCTTC. It translates to CSAWGPNEQFF.

V is TRBV6-5 and J is TRBJ1-1, with D unclear. The CDR3 runs 15 residues. Germline V gene data show CDR1 as MNHEY and CDR2 as SVGAGI. Deletions cut 2 bases from V and 0 bases from J, with 10 bases between. CDR3 DNA: TGTGCCAGCAGTTACAAGAGACCCATGAACACTGAAGCTTTCTTT. Translation gives CASSYKRPMNTEAFF.